This T cell receptor (beta chain) was identified during a study of patients and donors after allogeneic stem cell transplantation. TCRdb processed the RT-PCR reads anew with MiXCR; each CDR3 protein has one entry. Among some 230,000 distinct CDR3 sequences listed, 13% to 15% were seen once. This CDR3 has 16 amino acids. Trimming took 4 bases from V and 4 from J; bases not matched to a gene: 4. Germline V gene lookup returns CDR1 KGHDR and CDR2 SFDVKD. The TCR sequence derives from a human donor who was either an allogeneic HSCT recipient or a stem cell or donor lymphocyte infusion donor (not recorded which). It is not recorded whose cells these are; they may come from a transplant donor. The chain uses TRBV24-1 and TRBJ2-1; 12 nucleotides agree with TRBD2. The sequencing sample was made of blood, either unsorted or a sorted T cell fraction (not recorded which). CDR3 loop: CATSDTTSGRYNEQFF. The CDR3 DNA follows: TGTGCCACCAGTGACACGACTAGCGGGAGATACAATGAGCAGTTCTTC.